This is a list of T cell receptor beta chains from one sample in a study of monozygotic twins with inflammatory bowel disease. Using the 5' RACE reads, TCRdb records one entry per CDR3 protein without DNA. The record lists about 150,000 distinct CDR3 sequences, of which the ten most abundant hold 1.2%. The sample consisted of blood. The receptors originated from a human donor with ulcerative colitis or Crohn's disease, or a healthy co-twin of an affected twin (not recorded which). Each CDR3 is given with its conserved first and last residue. Fields, in order: J gene, V gene, CDR3 protein.

>TRBJ1-5|TRBV5-6
CASSFYRLGNQPQHF
>TRBJ2-1|TRBV6-1
CASSEAASGNLYNEQFF
>TRBJ2-1|TRBV18
CASSPSVRLAGEEQFF
>TRBJ1-6|TRBV12-3/TRBV12-4
CASSLPVNSPLHF
>TRBJ1-1|TRBV28
CASSLIRRQLNTEAFF
>TRBJ2-1|TRBV11-2
CASSLRLFYNEQFF
>TRBJ2-3|TRBV5-1
CASSLVSDRTDTQYF
>TRBJ2-1|TRBV13
CASSLDKGFHNEQFF
>TRBJ2-1|TRBV9
CASSAASGRAHNEQFF
>TRBJ2-7|TRBV18
CASSRRAGHEQYF
>TRBJ2-1|TRBV7-9
CASSLVAGNEQFF
>TRBJ1-1|TRBV19
CASRGGSGTEAFF
>TRBJ1-5|TRBV24-1
CATSDRYNQPQHF
>TRBJ2-2|TRBV12-3/TRBV12-4
CASRSGRTTGELFF
>TRBJ1-4|TRBV5-5
CASRISRAIDEKLFF
>TRBJ2-1|TRBV9
CASSVAGREYNEQFF
>TRBJ1-5|TRBV12-3/TRBV12-4
CASTGVSNQPQHF
>TRBJ2-4|TRBV5-1
CASSPEDGRNIQYF
>TRBJ2-2|TRBV9
CASGTSGYTGELFF
>TRBJ2-2|TRBV24-1
CAVWDRGSSTGELFF
>TRBJ2-1|TRBV4-1
CASSQESLNEQFF
>TRBJ2-5|TRBV20-1
CSAPGRGVQETQYF
>TRBJ2-7|TRBV5-1
CASSFGQGGSIESYEQYF
>TRBJ2-5|TRBV7-9
CASSFGTSGPQETQYF
>TRBJ1-1|TRBV7-2
CASSLDWAANTEAFF
>TRBJ2-3|TRBV15
CATSRALYTDTQYF
>TRBJ1-5|TRBV9
CASSVTGGVWDQPQHF
>TRBJ1-1|TRBV5-1
CASSQESTGLNTEAFF
>TRBJ2-7|TRBV15
CATSRGDRGFEQYF
>TRBJ2-7|TRBV20-1
CSAPQTGAYEQYF
>TRBJ2-3|TRBV5-1
CASSLGLARDTQYF
>TRBJ1-1|TRBV18
CASSPLITYTEAFF
>TRBJ2-1|TRBV7-3
CASSQAGSYNEQFF
>TRBJ2-1|TRBV29-1
CSGREPGTSGRSNNEQFF
>TRBJ1-1|TRBV27
CASSPYWDNQNTEAFF
>TRBJ1-1|TRBV6-5
CASSYLHRSSRQEAFF
>TRBJ2-5|TRBV28
CASSLEVAGGGETQYF